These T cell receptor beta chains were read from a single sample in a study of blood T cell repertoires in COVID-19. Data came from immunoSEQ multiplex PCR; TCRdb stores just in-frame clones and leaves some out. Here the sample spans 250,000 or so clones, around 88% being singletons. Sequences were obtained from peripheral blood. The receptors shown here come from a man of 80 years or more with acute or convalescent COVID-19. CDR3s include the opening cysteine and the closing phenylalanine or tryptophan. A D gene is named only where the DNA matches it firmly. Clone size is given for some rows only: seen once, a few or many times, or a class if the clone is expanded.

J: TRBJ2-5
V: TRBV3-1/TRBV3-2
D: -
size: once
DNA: TGTGCCAGCAGCCAAGTTTACATTCGATATGGAGAGACCCAGTACTTC
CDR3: CASSQVYIRYGETQYF

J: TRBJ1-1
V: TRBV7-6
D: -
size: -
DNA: TGTGCCAGCAGCTCTTCCGGGAACACTGAAGCTTTCTTT
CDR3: CASSSSGNTEAFF

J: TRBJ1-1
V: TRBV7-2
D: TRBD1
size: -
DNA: TGTGCCAGCAGCTTGACAGGGTCGGGCACTGAAGCTTTCTTT
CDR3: CASSLTGSGTEAFF

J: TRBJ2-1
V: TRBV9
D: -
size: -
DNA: TGTGCCAGCAGCGTCTCAGCGGGCTCCTACAATGAGCAGTTCTTC
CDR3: CASSVSAGSYNEQFF

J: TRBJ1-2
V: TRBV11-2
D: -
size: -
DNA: TGTGCCAGCAGCTTACTAAACCGACAGAACTATGGCTACACCTTC
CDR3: CASSLLNRQNYGYTF

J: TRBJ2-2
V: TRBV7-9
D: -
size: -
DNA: TGTGCCAGCACCCCAGGTGACGTGGTCGGGGAGCTGTTTTTT
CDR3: CASTPGDVVGELFF

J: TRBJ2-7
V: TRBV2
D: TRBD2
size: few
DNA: TGTGCCAGCAGGACTAGCACCTCCTACGAGCAGTACTTC
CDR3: CASRTSTSYEQYF

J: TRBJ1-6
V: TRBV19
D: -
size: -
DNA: TGTGCCACCTCACCACAATCCAATTCTTCACCCCTCCACTTT
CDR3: CATSPQSNSSPLHF

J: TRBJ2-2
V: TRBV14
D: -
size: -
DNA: TGTGCCAGCAGCCAAGTAGTAACCGGGGCCGGGGAGCTGTTTTTT
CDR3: CASSQVVTGAGELFF

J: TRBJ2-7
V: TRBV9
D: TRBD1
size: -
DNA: TGTGCCAGCAGCTTCAGCTGGGACAGGGAGTACGAGCAGTACTTC
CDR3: CASSFSWDREYEQYF

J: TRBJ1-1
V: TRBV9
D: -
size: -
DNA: TGTGCCAGCCACGACAGGATAGCTTTCTTT
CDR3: CASHDRIAFF

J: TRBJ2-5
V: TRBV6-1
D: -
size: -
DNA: TGTGCCAGCAGCTTTATTCTGGGGGGTACGGAGACCCAGTACTTC
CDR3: CASSFILGGTETQYF

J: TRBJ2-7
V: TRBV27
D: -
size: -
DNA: TGTGCCAGCAGTTTATCGATCGCAGGGATAAACGAGCAGTACTTC
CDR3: CASSLSIAGINEQYF

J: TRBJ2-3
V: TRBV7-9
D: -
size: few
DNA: TGTGCCAGCAGCTTAGCATTCGGGCAGGGCGTCACAGATACGCAGTATTTT
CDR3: CASSLAFGQGVTDTQYF

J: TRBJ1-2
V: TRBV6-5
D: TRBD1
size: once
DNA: TGTGCCAGCAGGACTGACAGGGGGGAAGATGGCTACACCTTC
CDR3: CASRTDRGEDGYTF

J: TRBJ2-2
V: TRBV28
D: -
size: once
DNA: TGTGCCAGCACCTCAGGGGGGCCCCAGAGCGGGGAGCTGTTTTTT
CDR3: CASTSGGPQSGELFF

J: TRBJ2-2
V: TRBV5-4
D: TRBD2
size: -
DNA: TGTGCCAGCAGCGACGGACTAGCGGGGTTGAACACCGGGGAGCTGTTTTTT
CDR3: CASSDGLAGLNTGELFF

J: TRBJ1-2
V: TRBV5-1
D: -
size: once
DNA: TGCGCCAGCAGCTTGTTACAGAGTAACTATGGCTACACCTTC
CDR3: CASSLLQSNYGYTF

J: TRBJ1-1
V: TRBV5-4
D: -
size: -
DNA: TGTGCCAGCAGCTTGGAAGTTTCGGGGGACACTGAAGCTTTCTTT
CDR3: CASSLEVSGDTEAFF

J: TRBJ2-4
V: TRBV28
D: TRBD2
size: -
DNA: TGTGCCAGCAGCGTTGGGGGTTCGGCGGGAGTAAAAAACATTCAGTACTTC
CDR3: CASSVGGSAGVKNIQYF

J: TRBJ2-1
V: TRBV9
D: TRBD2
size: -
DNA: TGTGCCAGCAGCGTAGTATCACTAGCGGATAACAATGAGCAGTTCTTC
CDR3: CASSVVSLADNNEQFF

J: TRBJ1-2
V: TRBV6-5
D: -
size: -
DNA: TGTGCCAGCAGCCCCCACTTGGGCTACACCTTC
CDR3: CASSPHLGYTF

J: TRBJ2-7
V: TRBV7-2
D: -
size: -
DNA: TGTGCCAGCAGCTCCACCAGGTCCTACGAGCAGTACTTC
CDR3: CASSSTRSYEQYF

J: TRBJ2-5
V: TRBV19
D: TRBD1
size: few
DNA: TGTGCCAGTAGTATAGGACAGGGCCAGCAAGAGACCCAGTACTTC
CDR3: CASSIGQGQQETQYF

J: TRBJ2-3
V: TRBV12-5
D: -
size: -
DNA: TGTGCTAGTGGTCCAAGCACAGATACGCAGTATTTT
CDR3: CASGPSTDTQYF

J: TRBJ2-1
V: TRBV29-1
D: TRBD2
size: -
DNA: TGCAGCGTTGAACTGACTAGCGGTTTGAATGAGCAGTTCTTC
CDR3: CSVELTSGLNEQFF

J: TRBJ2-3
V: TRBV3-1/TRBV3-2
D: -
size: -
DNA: TGTGCCAGCAGCCGGAAGGGGCCGGATACGCAGTATTTT
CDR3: CASSRKGPDTQYF

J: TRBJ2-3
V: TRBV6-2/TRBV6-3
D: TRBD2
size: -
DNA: TGTGCCAGCAGTCGGACTAGAAACATAGATACGCAGTATTTT
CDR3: CASSRTRNIDTQYF

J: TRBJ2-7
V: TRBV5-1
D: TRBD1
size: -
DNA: TGCGCCAGCAGCTTCGGGACAGGGGCTTTAGGCTACGAGCAGTACTTC
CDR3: CASSFGTGALGYEQYF

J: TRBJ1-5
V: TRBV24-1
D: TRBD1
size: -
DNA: TGTGCCACGGGACAGGGGGGCAATCAGCCCCAGCATTTT
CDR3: CATGQGGNQPQHF

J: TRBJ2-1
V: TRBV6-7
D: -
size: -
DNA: TGTGCCAGCACCCCCTGGGTCGGGCAGGGGCGGGACAATGAGCAGTTCTTC
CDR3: CASTPWVGQGRDNEQFF

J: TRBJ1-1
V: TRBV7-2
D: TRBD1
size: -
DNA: TGTGCCAGCAGATCTCGACAGGGCGCCACTGAAGCTTTCTTT
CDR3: CASRSRQGATEAFF

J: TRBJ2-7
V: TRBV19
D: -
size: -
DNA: TGTGCCAGTAGCGTTACTGGGGGCGCCTACGAGCAGTACTTC
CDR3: CASSVTGGAYEQYF

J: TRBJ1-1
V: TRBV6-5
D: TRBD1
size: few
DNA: TGTGCCAGCAGTCCCAGGGGGGACACTGAAGCTTTCTTT
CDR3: CASSPRGDTEAFF

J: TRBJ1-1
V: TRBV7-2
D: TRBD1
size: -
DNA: TGTGCCAGCAGCTTGGGGACAGGGGGCGCTTGGCGTATAGCTTTCTTT
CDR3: CASSLGTGGAWRIAFF

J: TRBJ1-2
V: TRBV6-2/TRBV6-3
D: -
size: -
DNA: TGTGCCAGCAGCCTTAGAGGGGGAAACGGCTACACCTTC
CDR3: CASSLRGGNGYTF

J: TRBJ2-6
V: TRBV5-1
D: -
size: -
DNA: TGCGCCAGCAGCTTAGAGTCTGGGGCCAACGTCCTGACTTTC
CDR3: CASSLESGANVLTF

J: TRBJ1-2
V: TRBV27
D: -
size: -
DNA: TGTGCCAGCAGGCCCAGGGCTCACTATGGCTACACCTTC
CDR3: CASRPRAHYGYTF

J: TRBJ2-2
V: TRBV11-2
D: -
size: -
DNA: TGTGCCAGCAGCTCTCAGGGTATGGTAGCCGGGGAGCTGTTTTTT
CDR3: CASSSQGMVAGELFF

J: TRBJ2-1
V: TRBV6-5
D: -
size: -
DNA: TGTGCCAGCAGAACTGACAGCTACAATGAGCAGTTCTTC
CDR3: CASRTDSYNEQFF

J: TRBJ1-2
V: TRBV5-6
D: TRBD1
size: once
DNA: TGTGCCAGCAGCCCGGGACAGGGGCATGGCTACACCTTC
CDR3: CASSPGQGHGYTF

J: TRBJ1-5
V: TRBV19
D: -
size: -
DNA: TGTGCCAGTAGTGTGCAACCGGGAACTAATCAGCCCCAGCATTTT
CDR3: CASSVQPGTNQPQHF

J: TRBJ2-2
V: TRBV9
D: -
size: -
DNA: TGTGCCAGCGGAGACGGACAGATCCTAAACACCGGGGAGCTGTTTTTT
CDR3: CASGDGQILNTGELFF

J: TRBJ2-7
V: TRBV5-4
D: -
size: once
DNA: TGTGCCAGCAGCTTCCAGGGTAGTCCCTACGAGCAGTACTTC
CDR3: CASSFQGSPYEQYF

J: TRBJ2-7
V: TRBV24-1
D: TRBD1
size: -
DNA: TGTGCCACCAGTGTTCCTGACAGGGGACCCTTCGCCCTCACTTACGAGCAGTACTTC
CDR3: CATSVPDRGPFALTYEQYF

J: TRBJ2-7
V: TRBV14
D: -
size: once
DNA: TGTGCCAGCAGCCTGAGCTACGAGCAGTACTTC
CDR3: CASSLSYEQYF

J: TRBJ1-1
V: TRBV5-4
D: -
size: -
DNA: TGTGCCAGCAGCCCTCGGACCTCCCTGCGGGACACTGAAGCTTTCTTT
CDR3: CASSPRTSLRDTEAFF

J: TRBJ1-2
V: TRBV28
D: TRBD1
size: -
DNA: TGTGCCAGCAACGGACAGGGGGCGGGTGACTATGGCTACACCTTC
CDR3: CASNGQGAGDYGYTF

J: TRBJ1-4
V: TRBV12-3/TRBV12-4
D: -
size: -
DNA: TGTGCCAGCAGCCACAGGAAAAATGAAAAACTGTTTTTT
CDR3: CASSHRKNEKLFF

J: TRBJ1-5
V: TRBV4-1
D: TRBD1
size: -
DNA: TGCGCCAGCAGCCACCTCGGAGCAGGGGGATGGCAGCCCCAGCATTTT
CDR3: CASSHLGAGGWQPQHF

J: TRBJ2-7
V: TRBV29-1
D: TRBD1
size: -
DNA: TGCAGCGTTAAGACAGGGAGCTCCTACGAGCAGTACTTC
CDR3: CSVKTGSSYEQYF

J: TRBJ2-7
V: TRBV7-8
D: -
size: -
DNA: TGTGCCAGCAGCCACCACCGGGCTGGCGGGGTCTCCTACGAGCAGTACTTC
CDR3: CASSHHRAGGVSYEQYF

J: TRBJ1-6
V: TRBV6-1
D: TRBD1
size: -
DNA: TGTGCCAGCAGTGAGACCGGGACAGATAATTCACCCCTCCACTTT
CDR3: CASSETGTDNSPLHF

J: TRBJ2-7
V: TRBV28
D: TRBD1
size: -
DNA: TGTGCCAGCAGTTTACCGGGACAGGGGGATTACGAGCAGTACTTC
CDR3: CASSLPGQGDYEQYF

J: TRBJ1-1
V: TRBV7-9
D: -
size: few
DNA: TGTGCCAGCAGCCCACGTCTGTGGCCGACAGGTACCACTGAAGCTTTCTTT
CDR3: CASSPRLWPTGTTEAFF

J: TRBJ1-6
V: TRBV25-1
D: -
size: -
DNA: TGTGCCAGCAGTGAATCAAATTCACCCCTCCACTTT
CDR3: CASSESNSPLHF

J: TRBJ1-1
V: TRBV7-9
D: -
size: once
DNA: TGTGCCAGCAGCTTGAACAGGGACACTGAAGCTTTCTTT
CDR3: CASSLNRDTEAFF

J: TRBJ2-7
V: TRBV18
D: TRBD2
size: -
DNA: TGTGCCAGCTCACCCGAACTAGCGGTCGAGCAGTACTTC
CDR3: CASSPELAVEQYF

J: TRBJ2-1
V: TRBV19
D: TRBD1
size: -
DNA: TGTGCCAGTAGTATGGACAGGGATGCCTACAATGAGCAGTTCTTC
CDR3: CASSMDRDAYNEQFF